The 32 T cell receptor beta chains below all came from one sample that was sequenced in a study of T cell repertoires in cytomegalovirus infection (dated by TCRdb to between 2018 and 2021). Instrument used: Illumina HiSeq 1500. TCRdb applied fastp at Q25 and MiXCR to the public reads, then kept only in-frame beta chains. One record per CDR3 amino acid sequence lists the most common genes and DNA. The sample yields more than 200,000 distinct CDR3 sequences; 9.1% were counted once. Around 15% of the sample is held by the ten biggest clonotypes. The sequencing input was PBMCs. The receptor set was obtained from a human donor in good health (CMV status not recorded). Some clones in this sample may be carry-over from other donors' samples.

This clonotype was counted a few times. This rearrangement joins TRBV6-2 or TRBV6-3 to TRBJ2-3; tentative D call: TRBD1 (5 bases). The CDR3 consists of 15 residues. Germline V lookup: CDR1 MNHEY, CDR2 SVGEGT. Trimming cost V 2 bases and J 2 bases, with 11 bases left between them. This CDR3 is CASSYGAGNTDTQYF. The CDR3 bases are TGTGCCAGCAGTTACGGGGCAGGGAACACAGATACGCAGTATTTT.

This clonotype appeared a few times. The rearrangement links TRBV11-3 to TRBJ2-1; possibly TRBD2 for D (5 bases). The CDR3 loop spans 13 amino acids. Trimming removed 2 bases from V and 5 bases from J, with 7 bases in between. Germline V lookup: CDR1 SGHNT, CDR2 YENEEA. The CDR3 is CASSLLGDNEQFF. The CDR3 DNA reads as TGTGCCAGCAGCTTACTCGGGGACAATGAGCAGTTCTTC.

At least ten counts were recorded for this clonotype. The chain recombines TRBV7-2 with TRBJ2-1; perhaps TRBD2 as D (6 bases). Trimming stripped 1 base from V and 10 bases from J, with 17 bases between. There are 15 residues in the CDR3. The V gene's germline CDR1 is SGHTA and CDR2 FQGNSA. The CDR3 reads CASSLDGSVPGEQFF. CDR3 coding DNA: TGTGCCAGCAGCTTAGACGGGAGCGTTCCAGGCGAGCAGTTCTTC.

This clonotype has ten or more counts. The rearrangement links TRBV7-9 to TRBJ2-7; D gene unclear. Germline V CDR1 and CDR2: SEHNR, FQNEAQ (reference sequence). Trimming cost V 4 bases and J 5 bases, with 18 bases left between them. The CDR3 is 15 residues long. The CDR3: CASSSGQNGVHEQYF. CDR3 in DNA: TGTGCCAGCAGCTCTGGGCAGAATGGGGTCCACGAGCAGTACTTC.

This clonotype showed up many times. This chain joins TRBV29-1 and TRBJ2-5; TRBD1 agrees at 7 bases. Germline CDR1 and CDR2: SQVTM and ANQGSEA. The CDR3 covers 17 residues. After removal of 6 bases from V and 6 bases from J, the junction contained 22 bases not matched to a gene. As DNA, the CDR3 is TGCAGCGTCGCCCAAACACAGGGGACCCCCACCTCGAAGACCCAGTACTTC. Translated, it gives CSVAQTQGTPTSKTQYF.

This clonotype has at least ten counts. This chain links TRBV7-2 with TRBJ2-5; a weak D match, TRBD2 (6 bases). The CDR3 loop spans 13 amino acids. The germline V gene has CDR1 SGHTA and CDR2 FQGNSA. Trimming cost V 7 bases and J 1 base, with 10 bases left between them. CDR3 protein: CASTGGVQETQYF. The CDR3 nucleotides read TGTGCCAGCACTGGCGGGGTCCAAGAGACCCAGTACTTC. The entire variable domain, with the rest obtained from reference TRBV7-2 and TRBJ2-5, is as follows: GAGVSQSPSNKVTEKGKDVELRCDPISGHTALYWYRQSLGQGLEFLIYFQGNSAPDKSGLPSDRFSAERTGGSVSTLTIQRTQQEDSAVYLCASTGGVQETQYFGPGTRLLVL.

This clonotype was counted many times. This chain links TRBV12-3 or TRBV12-4 with TRBJ1-5; a possible D gene is TRBD1 (5 bases). Trimming removed 1 base from V and 2 bases from J, with 15 bases in between. The CDR3 has 17 amino acids. The CDR3 sequence is CASSLGAGTSGNQPQHF. The DNA for the CDR3 is TGTGCCAGCAGTTTAGGTGCAGGGACGAGCGGCAATCAGCCCCAGCATTTT.

In its sample, this clonotype was seen many times. This chain links TRBV7-2 with TRBJ2-6; 8 bases match TRBD1. The CDR3 length is 18 residues. Germline assignment: CDR1 SGHTA and CDR2 FQGNSA. V shed 4 bases and J 0 bases; nucleotides not matched to a gene: 8. CDR3 nucleotide sequence: TGTGCCAGCAGCTCCCAGGACAGGGCTAGCTCTGGGGCCAACGTCCTGACTTTC. This gives the protein CASSSQDRASSGANVLTF.

This clonotype appeared many times. The gene calls are TRBV7-2 and TRBJ1-5, with D possibly matching TRBD1 (5 bases). Germline CDR1 and CDR2: SGHTA and FQGNSA. Trimming removed 0 bases from V and 1 base from J, with 10 bases in between. The CDR3 totals 16 residues. As DNA, the CDR3 is TGTGCCAGCAGCTTAGCGGGGGAAAGAAGCAATCAGCCCCAGCATTTT. Translation: CASSLAGERSNQPQHF.

The table lists this clonotype with many counts. The J gene is TRBJ2-3, the V gene TRBV20-1; D is uncertain. This CDR3 comprises 11 residues. Germline V CDR1 and CDR2: DFQATT, SNEGSKA (reference sequence). With 4 bases removed from V and 4 bases from J, the gap between germline ends came to 6 bases. The CDR3 region is CSATLADTQYF. CDR3 in DNA: TGCAGTGCTACACTCGCAGATACGCAGTATTTT.

In its sample, this clonotype was seen many times. The chain links TRBV11-2 to TRBJ2-7, with D possibly matching TRBD1 (5 bases). Germline V CDR1 and CDR2: SGHAT, FQNNGV. The CDR3 runs 15 residues. The germline V and J ends were trimmed by 5 bases and 0 bases, with 14 bases remaining between them. The CDR3 region is CASSQTDSPSYEQYF. CDR3 nucleotide sequence: TGTGCCAGCAGCCAGACTGACAGTCCCTCCTACGAGCAGTACTTC.

The chain links TRBV19 to TRBJ2-7, with 10 bases identical to TRBD1. The CDR3 sequence is 15 residues long. Germline V lookup: CDR1 LNHDA, CDR2 SQIVND (reference sequence). The V gene end was trimmed by 4 bases and the J gene end by 1 base; junction bases not matched to a gene: 4. CDR3 DNA sequence: TGTGCCAGTAGTACCAGACAGGGGGCATCCTACGAGCAGTACTTC. Translation gives CASSTRQGASYEQYF.

This clonotype was counted only a few times. The CDR3 bases are TGCAGCGTTGAAGCGGGTATAGCGATGACAGATACGCAGTATTTT. Translated, it gives CSVEAGIAMTDTQYF. This rearrangement joins TRBV29-1 to TRBJ2-3; a possible D gene is TRBD2 (5 bases). The V and J ends lost 1 base and 3 bases respectively, with 14 bases between them. Germline V gene sequence: CDR1 SQVTM, CDR2 ANQGSEA. The CDR3 is 15 residues long.

Ten or more counts support this clonotype. This rearrangement joins TRBV7-2 to TRBJ2-2; D gene uncertain. The V gene lost 0 bases and the J gene lost 4 bases, with 12 bases spanning the gap. This CDR3 comprises 16 residues. CDR1 SGHTA and CDR2 FQGNSA come from the germline V gene. This CDR3 reads CASSLALGVFTGELFF. CDR3 in DNA: TGTGCCAGCAGCTTAGCGCTTGGGGTTTTCACCGGGGAGCTGTTTTTT.

On this clonotype itself: Possible read error: a much larger clone is one base away. The V and J genes are TRBV11-2 and TRBJ2-2; D gene ambiguous. The V end lost 1 base, the J end lost 6 bases, and 18 bases lay between the germline ends. Germline loops: CDR1 SGHAT, CDR2 FQNNGV. The CDR3 extends over 17 amino acids. The CDR3 sequence is CASSLVTSRTYAGELFF. CDR3 sequence (DNA): TGTGCCAGCAGCTTAGTGACAAGCCGTACCTACGCCGGGGAGCTGTTTTTT.

J is TRBJ2-1 and V is TRBV18; D unresolved. Trimming cost V 0 bases and J 7 bases, with 19 bases left between them. Germline CDR1 KGHSH, CDR2 LQKENI. CDR3 size: 17 residues. In nucleotides, the CDR3 is TGTGCCAGCTCACCACCGATCGGTACACAGCCAACGAATGAGCAGTTCTTC. It specifies CASSPPIGTQPTNEQFF.

This clonotype appeared many times. The chain uses TRBV28 and TRBJ2-2, with TRBD2 matching 8 bases. V shed 4 bases, J shed 5 bases, and the junction held 9 bases outside the gene matches. Germline V CDR1 and CDR2: MDHEN, SYDVKM. This CDR3 has 16 amino acids. The DNA of the CDR3 is TGTGCCAGCAGTTCGTCGGGGGGGGGAACTACCGGGGAGCTGTTTTTT. Protein sequence: CASSSSGGGTTGELFF. The whole variable domain, remainder taken from reference TRBV28 and TRBJ2-2, is DVKVTQSSRYLVKRTGEKVFLECVQDMDHENMFWYRQDPGLGLRLIYFSYDVKMKEKGDIPEGYSVSREKKERFSLILESASTNQTSMYLCASSSSGGGTTGELFFGEGSRLTVL.

This clonotype was detected ten times or more. This rearrangement joins TRBV10-3 to TRBJ1-1, with D tentatively TRBD1 (6 bases). The V end was cut by 6 bases, the J end by 5 bases, with 13 bases between. Germline values: CDR1 ENHRY, CDR2 SYGVKD. The length of the CDR3 is 13 residues. The CDR3 loop is CAIRPGALTEAFF. The CDR3, as DNA: TGTGCCATCAGGCCGGGGGCGCTTACTGAAGCTTTCTTT.

The chain couples TRBV12-3 or TRBV12-4 to TRBJ1-3, with 8 bases fitting TRBD1. The CDR3 totals 15 residues. The J segment lost 1 base and the V segment lost 7 bases, leaving 6 bases of the junction unmatched. For the CDR3, the DNA is TGTGCCAGCACCAACAGGGGGTCATCTGGAAACACCATATATTTT. Translation gives CASTNRGSSGNTIYF.

Ten or more counts support this clonotype. This sequence joins TRBV18 and TRBJ1-1, with D tentatively TRBD1 (6 bases). The V end lost 2 bases, the J end lost 7 bases, and 11 bases lay between the germline ends. Germline V lookup: CDR1 KGHSH, CDR2 LQKENI. This CDR3 is built from 13 residues. The CDR3 loop reads CASSPWTELEAFF. DNA of the CDR3: TGTGCCAGCTCACCATGGACAGAACTTGAAGCTTTCTTT.

This clonotype was observed a few times. The V and J genes are TRBV27 and TRBJ2-3; tentatively, D is TRBD1 or TRBD2 (5 bases each). CDR3 length: 14 amino acids. Trimming removed 6 bases from V and 5 bases from J, with 15 bases in between. Germline CDR1 is MNHEY and CDR2 is SMNVEV (reference sequence). The CDR3 nucleotides read TGTGCCAGCAGAAGGTCCGGGACCCTAGATACGCAGTATTTT. As protein: CASRRSGTLDTQYF.

There are a few counts of this clonotype. CDR3 sequence reads: CASSPSSSYNSPLHF. For the CDR3, the DNA is TGTGCCAGCAGCCCTTCGAGCTCCTATAATTCACCCCTCCACTTT. The J gene is TRBJ1-6, the V gene TRBV11-2; unclear D gene. The germline CDR1 and CDR2 sequences are SGHAT and FQNNGV. The CDR3 contains 15 residues. Trimming pared 5 bases from V and 0 bases from J, leaving 8 bases between.

Ten or more counts support this clonotype. This sequence joins TRBV6-2 or TRBV6-3 and TRBJ1-5; TRBD1 is a possible D gene (5 bases). Trimming removed 5 bases from V and 5 bases from J, with 13 bases in between. CDR3 length: 14 residues. From germline, CDR1 is MNHEY and CDR2 SVGEGT. The CDR3: CASSRDSHYQPQHF. The DNA of the CDR3 is TGTGCCAGCAGTAGAGACAGCCACTATCAGCCCCAGCATTTT.

This chain joins TRBV19 and TRBJ1-5; 9 nucleotides line up with TRBD1. V was pared by 4 bases and J by 0 bases, with 10 bases of the junction left unmatched. In germline, CDR1 is LNHDA, CDR2 SQIVND (reference sequence). The CDR3 has 18 amino acids. In DNA form, the CDR3 reads TGTGCCAGTAGTACACCGGGACAGGGAGTGTATAGCAATCAGCCCCAGCATTTT. As protein: CASSTPGQGVYSNQPQHF.

This clonotype was recorded only once. The gene calls are TRBV28 and TRBJ1-1; D is unclear. V lost 6 bases, J lost 3 bases, and 14 bases lay in between. Germline values: CDR1 MDHEN, CDR2 SYDVKM. This CDR3 contains 14 residues. CDR3 in amino acids: CASSLGSQYTEAFF. The CDR3 nucleotides are TGTGCCAGCAGCCTTGGGTCCCAATACACTGAAGCTTTCTTT.

This clonotype was seen many times. This rearrangement joins TRBV5-1 to TRBJ1-2; 7 nucleotides match TRBD1. The CDR3 runs to 15 residues. J gave up 6 bases and V 4 bases, and 12 bases lay outside the gene matches. Per the germline V gene, CDR1 is SGHRS and CDR2 is YFSETQ. In DNA form, the CDR3 reads TGCGCCAGCAGCCGCGGTCAGACAGGGATCGATGGCTACACCTTC. Its translation is CASSRGQTGIDGYTF.

Ten or more counts support this clonotype. The J gene is TRBJ1-1, the V gene TRBV12-3 or TRBV12-4, with D unresolved. The CDR3 runs 12 residues. The V gene lost 3 bases and the J gene lost 4 bases, with 6 bases spanning the gap. CDR3 amino acids: CASSFHGTEAFF. CDR3 DNA sequence: TGTGCCAGCAGTTTCCATGGCACTGAAGCTTTCTTT.

This chain uses TRBV9 with TRBJ1-4; 7 bases agree with TRBD1. The CDR3 is 15 amino acids. After removal of 3 bases from V and 5 bases from J, the junction contained 7 bases not matched to a gene. CDR1 and CDR2 (germline): SGDLS, YYNGEE. CDR3 loop: CASSAWDSGNEKLFF. The DNA for the CDR3 is TGTGCCAGCAGCGCCTGGGACAGTGGGAATGAAAAACTGTTTTTT.

This clonotype was seen many times. The gene calls are TRBV12-3 or TRBV12-4 and TRBJ1-5, with TRBD1 identical over 9 bases. The CDR3 loop spans 16 amino acids. The V segment lost 4 bases and the J segment 7 bases; nucleotides outside the gene matches: 11. CDR3 in DNA: TGTGCCAGCAGTTCAATCCTGGGACAGGGACAACAGCCCCAGCATTTT. Translation: CASSSILGQGQQPQHF.

The chain recombines TRBV7-2 with TRBJ2-5, with 10 bases that match TRBD1. V lost 5 bases, J lost 3 bases, and 3 bases stayed unmatched. This CDR3 is 14 amino acids long. From germline, CDR1 is SGHTA and CDR2 FQGNSA. CDR3 loop: CASSVGQGKETQYF. DNA for the CDR3: TGTGCCAGCAGCGTGGGACAGGGGAAAGAGACCCAGTACTTC. Drawing the rest from reference TRBV7-2 and TRBJ2-5, the complete variable domain is GAGVSQSPSNKVTEKGKDVELRCDPISGHTALYWYRQSLGQGLEFLIYFQGNSAPDKSGLPSDRFSAERTGGSVSTLTIQRTQQEDSAVYLCASSVGQGKETQYFGPGTRLLVL.

This clonotype was seen at least ten times. CDR3 amino acids: CASSYPTSGYQETQYF. For the CDR3, the DNA is TGTGCCAGCAGTTACCCAACTAGCGGGTACCAAGAGACCCAGTACTTC. The chain recombines TRBV6-6 with TRBJ2-5, with 9 bases that match TRBD2. Unmatched junction bases numbered 4, after V lost 2 bases and J lost 0 bases. The length of the CDR3 is 16 residues. From germline, CDR1 is MNHNY and CDR2 SVGAGI (reference sequence).

This clonotype was recorded at least ten times. This chain links TRBV7-8 with TRBJ2-1, with D possibly being TRBD1 (6 bases). Trimming took off 7 bases at V and 8 bases at J, with 21 bases between the two ends. The germline CDR1 and CDR2 sequences are SGHVS and FQNEAQ. CDR3 length: 15 amino acids. CDR3 DNA: TGTGCCAGCACTACTTACAGGGTTGGGGGAGATGAGCAGTTCTTC. It translates to CASTTYRVGGDEQFF.